One sample yielded the 22 T cell receptor beta chains listed below, sequenced in a study of cytomegalovirus exposure and HLA in healthy donors. The PCR was carried out with 60 Vbeta primers and 13 Jbeta primers. Profiled with immunoSEQ multiplex PCR; TCRdb holds only in-frame clones, not every one. The data hold under 200,000 clones, with roughly 87% observed a single time. The sequencing input was PBMCs. These receptors were obtained from a girl between 5 and 17 years old in good health and CMV-seropositive.

This chain joins TRBV7-2 and TRBJ1-1, with a weak D call TRBD1 (5 bases). Germline V CDR1 and CDR2: SGHTA, FQGNSA. The V and J ends lost 1 base and 5 bases respectively, with 8 bases between them. This CDR3 region has 13 residues. The CDR3 sequence is CASSLGQGTEAFF. CDR3 bases: TGTGCCAGCAGCTTAGGTCAGGGAACTGAAGCTTTCTTT.

The chain joins TRBV5-1 to TRBJ2-5; TRBD2 agrees at 11 bases. The V and J ends lost 4 bases and 5 bases, in that order; junction bases with no gene match: 10. This CDR3 spans 16 amino acids. Germline V gene sequence: CDR1 SGHRS, CDR2 YFSETQ. The CDR3 DNA reads TGCGCCAGCAGCCCGACAACTAGCGGGAGTGGTGAGACCCAGTACTTC. Translated: CASSPTTSGSGETQYF.

This rearrangement joins TRBV19 to TRBJ1-4, with no clear D. The CDR3 runs to 14 residues. CDR1 and CDR2 (germline): LNHDA, SQIVND (reference sequence). The V gene lost 5 bases and the J gene lost 5 bases, with 12 bases spanning the gap. DNA for the CDR3: TGTGCCAGTAGTTTCACGAGGAAAAATGAAAAACTGTTTTTT. Its translation is CASSFTRKNEKLFF.

This clone was observed a few times. V gene TRBV20-1 combines with J gene TRBJ1-2, with a possible D match to TRBD1 (6 bases). V was shortened by 7 bases and J by 4 bases, with 10 bases between the two germline ends. The CDR3 length is 11 residues. Germline V gives CDR1 DFQATT, CDR2 SNEGSKA (reference sequence). The CDR3 protein is CSVQGAYGYTF. CDR3 in DNA: TGCAGTGTACAGGGTGCCTATGGCTACACCTTC.

V gene TRBV30 combines with J gene TRBJ2-7, with a weak D call TRBD2 (5 bases). The CDR3 extends over 12 amino acids. Germline lookup yields CDR1 GTSNPN and CDR2 SVGIG (reference sequence). V was pared by 6 bases and J by 0 bases, with 9 bases between. CDR3 coding DNA: TGTGCCTGTCGACTATCCTCCTACGAGCAGTACTTC. Translated: CACRLSSYEQYF.

The chain combines TRBV5-1 with TRBJ1-4; the D gene is possibly TRBD1 (5 bases). Germline lookup yields CDR1 SGHRS and CDR2 YFSETQ. V lost 0 bases and J 8 bases, leaving 20 bases between the germline ends. The CDR3 is 17 residues long. CDR3 sequence (DNA): TGCGCCAGCAGCTTGGCGCGGCAGGGTCAATCTGGAGAAAAACTGTTTTTT. This encodes CASSLARQGQSGEKLFF.

This chain links TRBV28 with TRBJ1-5; 11 positions agree with TRBD1. J gave up 3 bases and V 5 bases, and 6 bases lay outside the gene matches. From germline, CDR1 is MDHEN and CDR2 SYDVKM. The CDR3 consists of 16 residues. CDR3 sequence reads: CASSPGTGGSNQPQHF. The CDR3 bases are TGTGCCAGCAGTCCAGGGACAGGGGGTTCCAATCAGCCCCAGCATTTT.

The V and J genes are TRBV7-3 and TRBJ2-2; 7 bases agree with TRBD1. Germline CDR1 SGHTA, CDR2 FQGTGA. This CDR3 contains 14 residues. The junction had 4 bases not matched to a gene; V was cut back by 5 bases and J by 4 bases. The CDR3 here is CASSRDRVTGELFF. CDR3 bases: TGTGCCAGCAGCCGAGACAGGGTCACCGGGGAGCTGTTTTTT.

The CDR3 loop is CASSQVPGLNYGYTF. Written as DNA, the CDR3 is TGTGCCAGCAGCCAAGTACCGGGACTCAACTATGGCTACACCTTC. The rearrangement uses TRBV6-5 and TRBJ1-2; TRBD1 might be the D (5 bases). Trimming removed 6 bases from V and 2 bases from J, with 16 bases in between. The CDR3 has 15 residues. Germline V gene data show CDR1 as MNHEY and CDR2 as SVGAGI.

This clone was recorded once. The genes are TRBV27 and TRBJ2-2, with TRBD2 matching 11 bases. Losses at the gene ends were 6 bases for V and 5 bases for J; bases not matched to a gene: 5. Germline CDR1 and CDR2: MNHEY and SMNVEV (reference sequence). CDR3 length: 15 amino acids. DNA of the CDR3: TGTGCCAGCAGCTCGCCTAGCGGGGGGACCGGGGAGCTGTTTTTT. Encoded protein: CASSSPSGGTGELFF.

The chain is built from TRBV15 and TRBJ2-7; a possible D gene is TRBD2 (6 bases). The germline V gene encodes CDR1 LNHNV and CDR2 YYDKDF (reference sequence). The CDR3 is made up of 15 amino acids. Trimming left V 5 bases short and J 0 bases short, with 14 bases between. This chain's CDR3 is CATSLRPGGSYEQYF. The CDR3 DNA is TGTGCCACCAGCTTACGACCCGGGGGCTCCTACGAGCAGTACTTC.

This clone was counted a few times. J is TRBJ2-7 and V is TRBV25-1; TRBD2 matches at 10 bases. Germline CDR1 and CDR2: MGHDK and SYGVNS. V shed 4 bases and J 3 bases; nucleotides not matched to a gene: 6. This CDR3 spans 15 amino acids. The CDR3 nucleotides read TGTGCCAGCAGTGCAAGGACTAGCGGAATCTACGAGCAGTACTTC. Residues: CASSARTSGIYEQYF.

The chain links TRBV5-1 to TRBJ1-2; a weak D match, TRBD1 (6 bases). This CDR3 contains 12 residues. In germline, CDR1 is SGHRS, CDR2 YFSETQ. The germline V and J ends were trimmed by 4 bases and 7 bases, with 11 bases remaining between them. CDR3 amino acids: CASSVTGFGYTF. In DNA, the CDR3 is TGCGCCAGCAGCGTAACAGGGTTTGGCTACACCTTC. Looking up the rest from reference TRBV5-1 and TRBJ1-2 gives the full variable domain: KAGVTQTPRYLIKTRGQQVTLSCSPISGHRSVSWYQQTPGQGLQFLFEYFSETQRNKGNFPGRFSGRQFSNSRSEMNVSTLELGDSALYLCASSVTGFGYTFGSGTRLTVV.

The V gene is TRBV5-6, the J gene TRBJ2-7, with TRBD2 as a possible D gene (5 bases). The CDR3 totals 14 residues. Germline CDR1 and CDR2: SGHDT and YYEEEE. With 0 bases removed from V and 6 bases from J, the gap between germline ends came to 13 bases. This chain's CDR3 is CASSLVVGNPEQYF. CDR3 DNA sequence: TGTGCCAGCAGCTTGGTAGTCGGGAACCCCGAGCAGTACTTC.

This clone came up once. The V gene is TRBV19, the J gene TRBJ2-1; D might be TRBD1 (6 bases). The CDR3 runs 14 residues. The germline gives CDR1 LNHDA, CDR2 SQIVND (reference sequence). The V end was cut by 8 bases, the J end by 4 bases, with 15 bases between. The CDR3 nucleotides read TGTGCCAGTTCTGGGGTAGGGGGATACAATGAGCAGTTCTTC. It yields the protein CASSGVGGYNEQFF.

This chain joins TRBV29-1 and TRBJ1-3; possibly TRBD1 for D (5 bases). The CDR3 consists of 14 residues. The germline V gene encodes CDR1 SQVTM and CDR2 ANQGSEA. With 0 bases removed from V and 2 bases from J, the gap between germline ends came to 8 bases. This chain's CDR3 is CSVEESRAGNTIYF. CDR3 bases: TGCAGCGTTGAAGAGAGCAGGGCTGGAAACACCATATATTTT.

J is TRBJ1-1 and V is TRBV11-2; TRBD1 agrees at 9 bases. Germline V gene data show CDR1 as SGHAT and CDR2 as FQNNGV. The CDR3 length is 14 residues. The ends lost 6 bases at V and 9 bases at J; junction bases unmatched: 11. CDR3 nucleotides: TGTGCCAGCAGGGACAGGGGTCCAAAAGAAAAAGCTTTCTTT. This gives the protein CASRDRGPKEKAFF.

J is TRBJ2-1 and V is TRBV27, with D perhaps TRBD2 (6 bases). The CDR3 covers 17 residues. The germline gives CDR1 MNHEY, CDR2 SMNVEV (reference sequence). V was shortened by 8 bases and J by 0 bases, with 20 bases between the two germline ends. Here the CDR3 reads CASLQLTGALSYNEQFF. The CDR3 bases are TGTGCCAGCCTTCAATTGACGGGAGCGCTCTCCTACAATGAGCAGTTCTTC.

The CDR3 bases are TGCGCCAGCAGCTTGCCCGAGGGAACTGGCTACACCTTC. It specifies CASSLPEGTGYTF. The chain is built from TRBV5-1 and TRBJ1-2; D unresolved. Germline CDR1 SGHRS, CDR2 YFSETQ. Trimming removed 1 base from V and 7 bases from J, with 11 bases in between. This CDR3 is 13 amino acids long.

J is TRBJ2-2 and V is TRBV15; 11 bases match TRBD1. Germline trimming cut 0 bases from V and 6 bases from J; bases unmatched to any gene: 3. This CDR3 is 16 amino acids long. Germline assignment: CDR1 LNHNV and CDR2 YYDKDF (reference sequence). In DNA, the CDR3 is TGTGCCACCAGCAGAGACCGGGACAGGGGGTCCGGGGAGCTGTTTTTT. Its translation: CATSRDRDRGSGELFF.

V is TRBV5-1 and J is TRBJ1-1; 9 nucleotides line up with TRBD1. After removal of 4 bases from V and 3 bases from J, the junction contained 10 bases not matched to a gene. Germline V gives CDR1 SGHRS, CDR2 YFSETQ. The length of the CDR3 is 16 residues. CDR3 coding DNA: TGCGCCAGCAGCCTCCCACAGGGGGCCGGGGACACTGAAGCTTTCTTT. It codes for CASSLPQGAGDTEAFF. The variable domain in full, with the rest retrieved from reference TRBV5-1 and TRBJ1-1, is KAGVTQTPRYLIKTRGQQVTLSCSPISGHRSVSWYQQTPGQGLQFLFEYFSETQRNKGNFPGRFSGRQFSNSRSEMNVSTLELGDSALYLCASSLPQGAGDTEAFFGQGTRLTVV.

The chain joins TRBV7-2 to TRBJ2-3; the match to TRBD2 covers 10 bases. CDR1 SGHTA and CDR2 FQGNSA come from the germline V gene. The junction had 9 bases not matched to a gene; V was cut back by 5 bases and J by 4 bases. This CDR3 is built from 16 residues. CDR3 DNA sequence: TGTGCCAGCAGCCCTCGTAGCGGGAGGCCCGCAGATACGCAGTATTTT. It translates to CASSPRSGRPADTQYF.